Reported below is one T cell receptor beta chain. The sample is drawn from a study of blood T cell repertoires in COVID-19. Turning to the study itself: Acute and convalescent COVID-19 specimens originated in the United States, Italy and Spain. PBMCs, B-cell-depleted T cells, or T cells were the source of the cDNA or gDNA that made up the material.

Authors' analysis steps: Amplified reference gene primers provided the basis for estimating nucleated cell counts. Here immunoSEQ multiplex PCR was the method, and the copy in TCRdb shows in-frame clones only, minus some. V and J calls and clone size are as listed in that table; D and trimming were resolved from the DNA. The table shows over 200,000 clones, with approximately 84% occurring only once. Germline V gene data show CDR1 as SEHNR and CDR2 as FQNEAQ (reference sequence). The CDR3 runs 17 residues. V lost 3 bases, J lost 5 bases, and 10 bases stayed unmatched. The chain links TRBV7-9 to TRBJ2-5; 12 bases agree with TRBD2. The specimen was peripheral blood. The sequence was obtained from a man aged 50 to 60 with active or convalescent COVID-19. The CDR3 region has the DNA TGTGCCAGCAGCTTCGCTGGACTAGCGGGGAGGGGTGAGACCCAGTACTTC. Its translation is CASSFAGLAGRGETQYF.